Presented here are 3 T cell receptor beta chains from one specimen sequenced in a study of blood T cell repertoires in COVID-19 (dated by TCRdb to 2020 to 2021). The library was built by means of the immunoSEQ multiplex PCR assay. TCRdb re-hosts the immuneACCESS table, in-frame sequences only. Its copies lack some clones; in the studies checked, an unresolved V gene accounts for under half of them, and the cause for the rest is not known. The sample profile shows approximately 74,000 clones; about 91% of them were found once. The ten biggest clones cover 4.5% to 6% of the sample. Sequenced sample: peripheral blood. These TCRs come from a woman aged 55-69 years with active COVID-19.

The CDR3 DNA reads as TGTGCCTGGAGTCCCTATAACCCGCTAGCGGGAGTCTCCAATGAGCAGTTCTTC. This gives the protein CAWSPYNPLAGVSNEQFF. This chain links TRBV30 with TRBJ2-1; 10 nucleotides agree with TRBD2. J was trimmed by 6 bases and V by 2 bases; bases with no gene match: 16. This CDR3 region has 18 residues. From germline, CDR1 is GTSNPN and CDR2 SVGIG (reference sequence).

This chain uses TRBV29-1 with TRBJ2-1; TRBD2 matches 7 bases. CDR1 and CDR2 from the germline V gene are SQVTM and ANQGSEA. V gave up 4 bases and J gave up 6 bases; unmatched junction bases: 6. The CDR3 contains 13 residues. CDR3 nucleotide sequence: TGCAGCGTTGTTTGGGGAGGGCTCAATGAGCAGTTCTTC. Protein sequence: CSVVWGGLNEQFF.

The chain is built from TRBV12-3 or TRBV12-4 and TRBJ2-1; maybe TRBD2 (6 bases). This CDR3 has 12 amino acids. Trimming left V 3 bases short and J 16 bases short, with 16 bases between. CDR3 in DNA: TGTGCCAGCAGTTTGTACGACGGGAGAAAATTCTTC. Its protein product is CASSLYDGRKFF.